This T cell receptor (beta chain) was identified in a study of T cells in Graves' hyperthyroidism and ophthalmopathy (dated by TCRdb to between 2018 and 2020). Broadly, across the study: Peripheral blood samples were taken at initial diagnosis, before any treatment was given. To identify TCR V-J signatures that set the groups apart, the researchers used a discovery cohort of about a hundred patients, made up of around 40 with Graves' ophthalmopathy and some 55 with stable Graves' hyperthyroidism. Prospective prediction of ophthalmopathy was tested in an independent validation cohort of fewer than 20 hyperthyroidism patients and 17 patients who later progressed to ophthalmopathy. The 80 to 100 discovery patients were randomly divided into training and test sets at a 7:3 ratio. Thyroid tissue and blood T-cell repertoires from six Graves' hyperthyroidism patients were also compared in the study. After blood sampling, hyperthyroidism patients were treated with methimazole at a starting dose of 30 mg daily, and ophthalmopathy patients were treated with high-dose intravenous methylprednisolone. TCR Vbeta CDR3 sequencing of some 140 peripheral blood samples (43 ophthalmopathy, about 75 hyperthyroidism and roughly 17 progressor patients) is reported in the paper. What the work shows at the level of the full study, not this receptor alone: No statistical method was used to set the sample size in advance, and investigators knew the group allocation. Most expanded thyroid clonotypes (frequency above 0.001) were also detected in blood, a finding suggesting that blood repertoires may reflect thyroid immune responses. During validation, the model predicted progression to ophthalmopathy a median of about 6.3 months ahead of onset, with 70.59% sensitivity and 72.22% specificity. A 13 V-J signature model separated ophthalmopathy from stable hyperthyroidism, with roughly 88% sensitivity and roughly 84% specificity in cross-validation and 80%/75% in testing.

Amplification of TCR beta CDR3 regions was carried out from RNA transcripts. The TCR CDR3 was subjected to a first round of RT-PCR using the HTBI primer set and the Qiagen OneStep RT-PCR kit. Libraries were constructed in a second round of multiplex PCR, after which size selection and purification were performed. The libraries were sequenced on an Illumina HiSeq2000 using paired-end 100 bp reads. The authors' pipeline ran thus. SOAPnuke was used to process the raw data, with reads discarded if the reads contained adapters or uncalled bases, had a mean Phred below 15, or lacked an exact constant-primer or identifier match. High-quality paired reads were merged using COPE v1.2.5, and each unique nucleotide sequence was defined as a clonotype. Clonotypes were aligned to IMGT TRBV, TRBD and TRBJ reference segments using MiTCR v1.1. Analysis was restricted to V-J combinations with a frequency above 0.0001, which covered about 99% of repertoires. The TCS score was defined as F50 (clonal expansion) divided by E x V (chaos), with BLOSUM62-based TCRdist calculated between CDR3 peptides within each V-J. Welch's t-statistics and random forest reduced several hundred V-J features to about 13, which were used in a naive Bayes classifier (R e1071). TCRdb ran its own pipeline on the public reads, namely fastp trimming at Q25 and MiXCR clone calling, and kept in-frame beta chains. Each record represents a unique CDR3 protein, reported with the most common genes and DNA among its rows. The V and J calls were not made by the authors but by TCRdb's processing. Recorded for this sample are over 200,000 distinct CDR3 sequences; about a sixth of them occurred a single time. In total, the top ten clones hold roughly 44% of the sample.

The CDR3 measures 16 amino acids from cysteine to phenylalanine. Only CDR3 DNA is held: 48 bases, read in frame from base 1. The CDR1 and CDR2 encoded by the germline V gene are KGHSH and LQKENI. For this clonotype: What this receptor recognizes is not known. Given a much more abundant clone one base away, this may be a read error.

Stable Graves' hyperthyroidism was defined as no progression to ophthalmopathy during 18 months of follow-up. Hyperthyroidism patients were newly diagnosed, had a disease duration of under 2 months, and were aged 18 to 65 years. Exclusion was applied to patients with uncontrolled infections, other autoimmune diseases, pregnancy or lactation. Diagnoses were based on clinical symptoms, serum thyroxine and TRAb, thyroid ultrasound and orbital computed tomography. PBMCs were separated from under 11 ml of fresh peripheral blood using Ficoll-Paque density gradient centrifugation. Trizol reagent was used to extract total RNA, and RNA quality was then checked on an Agilent 2100 Bioanalyzer.

The chain uses TRBV18 and TRBJ1-2; the D region possibly corresponds to TRBD1 (6 bases align). This clonotype originated in a middle-aged man with Graves' hyperthyroidism. Sequenced material: blood. Here the CDR3 is given as CASSPTGPGTNYSYTF. At the DNA level, the sequence is TGTGCCAGCTCACCGACAGGACCGGGGACTAACTATAGCTACACCTTC.